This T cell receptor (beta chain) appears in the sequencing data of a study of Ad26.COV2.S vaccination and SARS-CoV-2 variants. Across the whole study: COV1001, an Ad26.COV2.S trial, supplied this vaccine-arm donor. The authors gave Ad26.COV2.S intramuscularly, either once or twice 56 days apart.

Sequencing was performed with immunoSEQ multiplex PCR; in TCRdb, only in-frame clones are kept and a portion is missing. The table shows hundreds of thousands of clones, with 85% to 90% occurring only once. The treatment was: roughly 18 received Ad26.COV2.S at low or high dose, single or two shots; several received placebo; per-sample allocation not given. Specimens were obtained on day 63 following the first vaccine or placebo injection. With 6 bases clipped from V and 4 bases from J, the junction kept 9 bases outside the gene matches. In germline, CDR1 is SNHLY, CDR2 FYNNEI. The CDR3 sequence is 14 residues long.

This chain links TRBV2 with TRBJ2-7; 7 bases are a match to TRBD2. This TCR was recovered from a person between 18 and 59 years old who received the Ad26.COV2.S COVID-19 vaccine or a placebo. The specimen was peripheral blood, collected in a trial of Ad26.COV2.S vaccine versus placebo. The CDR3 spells CASRETGTKYEQYV. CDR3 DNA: TGTGCCAGCAGGGAGACGGGGACTAAATACGAGCAGTACGTC.